The 2 T cell receptor beta chains below were found in one sample sequenced in a study of cytotoxic CD8 clonotypes in ibrutinib-treated CLL. TCRdb's copy holds only in-frame clones and misses some; the assay was immunoSEQ multiplex PCR. Of under 200,000 clones in the sample, over 65% were seen once. The source was PBMCs, collected after 12 months of ibrutinib treatment. These receptors were collected from a human donor with chronic lymphocytic leukemia.

This clone was picked up a small number of times. CDR3 bases: TGTGCCATCGGGAATTTCGACGAGCAGTACTTC. It yields the protein CAIGNFDEQYF. The chain links TRBV10-3 to TRBJ2-7; no firm D call. The CDR3 loop spans 11 amino acids. With 8 bases removed from V and 5 bases from J, the gap between germline ends came to 10 bases. From germline, CDR1 is ENHRY and CDR2 SYGVKD.

V usage is TRBV10-3 and J usage is TRBJ2-7; 7 nucleotides agree with TRBD1. This CDR3 spans 13 amino acids. V shed 2 bases, J shed 6 bases, and the junction held 4 bases outside the gene matches. From germline, CDR1 is ENHRY and CDR2 SYGVKD. As DNA, the CDR3 is TGTGCCATCAGTGAGCCCAGGGGGTCCGAGCAGTACTTC. Translating gives CAISEPRGSEQYF.